The rows below give T cell receptor beta chains drawn from one sample of a study of response to subunit inactivated influenza vaccine. Each CDR3 protein is one row after TCRdb ran MiXCR on the RT-PCR reads. The table lists some 550,000 distinct CDR3 sequences, roughly a quarter of them singletons, with 2.8% in the top ten. The sample also formed part of further work on T cells expressing NK-cell markers.

The starting material was CD4+ T cells sorted from PBMCs, obtained roughly 13 days after vaccination. Receptor source: a man over 45 who received an inactivated influenza vaccine. The CDR3 runs from the conserved cysteine through the conserved F or W. Each record gives: V gene, J gene, CDR3 protein.

>TRBV7-6|TRBJ1-1
CASSLAAEGTNTEAFF
>TRBV4-2|TRBJ2-7
CASSQDIGSGTSVSYEQYF
>TRBV20-1|TRBJ1-5
CSARRTTGLMSNQPQHF
>TRBV5-6|TRBJ2-3
CASSSRTSSTDTQYF
>TRBV29-1|TRBJ2-3
CSVSWRGTDTQYF
>TRBV6-2/TRBV6-3|TRBJ2-5
CASSSPSRGTQYF
>TRBV2|TRBJ2-1
CAFSLRLLPLAGGGNEQFF
>TRBV20-1|TRBJ2-5
CSAKIEETQYF
>TRBV19|TRBJ2-1
CASSIVASGRASYEQFF
>TRBV4-1|TRBJ2-3
CASSQDSVASTDTQYF
>TRBV12-3/TRBV12-4|TRBJ2-4
CASSWDNKNIQYF
>TRBV20-1|TRBJ2-1
CSGTRKSYNEQFF
>TRBV28|TRBJ2-7
CASSSPTGTGSYEQYF
>TRBV6-4|TRBJ1-1
CASSESRLNTEAFF
>TRBV2|TRBJ2-1
CASFYGRGYNEQFF
>TRBV7-2|TRBJ2-5
CASSSLGLAAETQYF
>TRBV15|TRBJ1-3
CATRPGRGSGNTIYF
>TRBV12-3/TRBV12-4|TRBJ1-5
CASSWEGRQPQHF
>TRBV6-2/TRBV6-3|TRBJ2-5
CASSYPRSSTSGGAAGETQYF
>TRBV12-3/TRBV12-4|TRBJ2-1
CASRGAMTGSSYNEQFF
>TRBV29-1|TRBJ1-2
CSVGESNYGYTF
>TRBV7-3|TRBJ2-5
CASSLRWGVGETQYF